The next 14 T cell receptor beta chains were all read from a single sample in a study of beta chain features in type 1 diabetes. The isolated RNA, all of it, was reverse transcribed, so expressed TCRB transcripts were what got sequenced. TCRdb's table, derived via immunoSEQ multiplex PCR, lists solely in-frame clones and lacks some. The sample shows approximately 470,000 clones, roughly 31% of them seen only once. The sequencing sample was made of naive CD4+ T cells from blood. These receptor sequences come from a young man in good health.

This sequence joins TRBV28 and TRBJ2-3, with TRBD1 matching 7 bases. In germline, CDR1 is MDHEN, CDR2 SYDVKM. The CDR3 runs 17 residues. J lost 1 base, V lost 5 bases, and 12 bases had no gene match. CDR3 nucleotide sequence: TGTGCCAGCAGTCCCGGGATTAGGGGGCGAGGCACAGATACGCAGTATTTT. As protein: CASSPGIRGRGTDTQYF.

The sample holds a few counts of this clone. This chain connects TRBV10-3 to TRBJ2-3; 9 bases align to TRBD2. CDR3 length: 16 residues. Germline V gives CDR1 ENHRY, CDR2 SYGVKD. Trimming at V came to 3 bases and at J to 6 bases, leaving 10 bases not matched to a gene. The CDR3 here is CAISDLPGLAEDTQYF. The CDR3 nucleotides read TGTGCCATCAGTGACCTTCCGGGACTAGCTGAGGATACGCAGTATTTT.

A few counts support this clone. V is TRBV19 and J is TRBJ2-5; D may be TRBD1 (5 bases). CDR3 length equals 15 residues. Germline lookup yields CDR1 LNHDA and CDR2 SQIVND (reference sequence). Between the trimmed V and J ends, which lost 8 bases and 0 bases, there was a span of 16 bases. CDR3 residues: CASGPSTGYQETQYF. DNA for the CDR3: TGTGCCAGTGGCCCTTCAACAGGTTACCAAGAGACCCAGTACTTC.

The rearrangement links TRBV2 to TRBJ1-2; D is ambiguous. The CDR3 loop spans 13 amino acids. The germline CDR1 and CDR2 sequences are SNHLY and FYNNEI. Trimming removed 0 bases from V and 4 bases from J, with 6 bases in between. The CDR3 DNA sequence: TGTGCCAGCAGTGAAGCGCAGTTCTATGGCTACACCTTC. Translating gives CASSEAQFYGYTF. Variable domain in full (rest from reference TRBV2 and TRBJ1-2): EPEVTQTPSHQVTQMGQEVILRCVPISNHLYFYWYRQILGQKVEFLVSFYNNEISEKSEIFDDQFSVERPDGSNFTLKIRSTKLEDSAMYFCASSEAQFYGYTFGSGTRLTVV.

The gene calls are TRBV11-2 and TRBJ2-1, with a tentative D call TRBD1 (5 bases). The length of the CDR3 is 15 residues. Per germline, CDR1 SGHAT and CDR2 FQNNGV. V shed 6 bases and J shed 0 bases, with 12 bases lying between them. CDR3 residues: CASRADRFSYNEQFF. In DNA, the CDR3 is TGTGCCAGCAGGGCTGACAGATTCTCCTACAATGAGCAGTTCTTC.

This clone has more than one count but fewer than ten. This rearrangement joins TRBV10-3 to TRBJ2-5, with a possible D match to TRBD2 (6 bases). Germline CDR1 reads ENHRY; CDR2 reads SYGVKD. This CDR3 region has 13 residues. Trimming removed 6 bases at V and 2 bases at J, with 10 bases between. The CDR3: CAIRGGLQETQYF. CDR3 in DNA: TGTGCCATCAGGGGGGGTTTACAAGAGACCCAGTACTTC.

This clone was counted once. The genes are TRBV5-1 and TRBJ2-7; D possibly corresponds to TRBD1 (5 bases). Looked up from germline, CDR1 is SGHRS and CDR2 is YFSETQ. Between the trimmed V and J ends, which lost 0 bases and 3 bases, there was a span of 13 bases. This CDR3 has 15 amino acids. The CDR3 is CASSLEPLGLYEQYF. CDR3 bases: TGCGCCAGCAGCTTGGAGCCCCTGGGGCTCTACGAGCAGTACTTC.

This clone showed up just a few times. The gene calls are TRBV18 and TRBJ1-2, with 10 bases fitting TRBD1. The CDR3 totals 15 residues. CDR1 and CDR2 (germline): KGHSH, LQKENI. J was trimmed by 6 bases and V by 4 bases; bases with no gene match: 8. The CDR3 nucleotides read TGTGCCAGCTCACGACAGGGGGCTATCGACGATGGCTACACCTTC. It yields the protein CASSRQGAIDDGYTF.

This clone was seen a few times. CDR3: CASTADRGSSYEQYF. The CDR3 nucleotides read TGTGCCAGCACCGCCGACAGGGGTAGCTCCTACGAGCAGTACTTC. V is TRBV7-2 and J is TRBJ2-7, with 8 bases that match TRBD1. V was clipped by 7 bases and J by 0 bases; unmatched bases: 8. This CDR3 contains 15 residues. Germline CDR1 reads SGHTA; CDR2 reads FQGNSA.

The rearrangement joins TRBV7-2 to TRBJ2-7; 7 nucleotides line up with TRBD2. CDR1 and CDR2 (germline): SGHTA, FQGNSA. This CDR3 contains 14 residues. With 1 base clipped from V and 7 bases from J, the junction kept 7 bases outside the gene matches. CDR3: CASSLEPLALEQYF. In DNA form, the CDR3 reads TGTGCCAGCAGCTTAGAACCACTAGCGTTAGAGCAGTACTTC.

The rearrangement links TRBV2 to TRBJ1-1; D call uncertain. V was shortened by 4 bases and J by 1 base, with 7 bases between the two germline ends. Per the germline V gene, CDR1 is SNHLY and CDR2 is FYNNEI. This CDR3 comprises 13 residues. CDR3: CASSVSGNTEAFF. Here the CDR3 DNA reads TGTGCCAGCAGTGTTTCAGGGAACACTGAAGCTTTCTTT. Filled out from reference TRBV2 and TRBJ1-1, the complete variable domain reads EPEVTQTPSHQVTQMGQEVILRCVPISNHLYFYWYRQILGQKVEFLVSFYNNEISEKSEIFDDQFSVERPDGSNFTLKIRSTKLEDSAMYFCASSVSGNTEAFFGQGTRLTVV.

There are a few counts of this clone. This rearrangement joins TRBV10-3 to TRBJ2-6, with D uncertain. V was cut by 2 bases and J by 1 base, with 6 bases left in between. The CDR3 has 15 amino acids. The germline gives CDR1 ENHRY, CDR2 SYGVKD. The CDR3 region has the DNA TGTGCCATCAGTGAGGGCAGTTCTGGGGCCAACGTCCTGACTTTC. It specifies CAISEGSSGANVLTF.

The V gene is TRBV4-1, the J gene TRBJ2-7; maybe TRBD2 (6 bases). V was clipped by 3 bases and J by 3 bases, with 9 bases between them. The CDR3 is 13 residues long. Germline loops: CDR1 MGHRA, CDR2 YSYEKL. CDR3: CASSHDGSYEQYF. The CDR3 DNA reads as TGCGCCAGCAGCCATGACGGGAGCTACGAGCAGTACTTC.

The chain uses TRBV29-1 and TRBJ2-1; 11 bases fit TRBD1. This CDR3 spans 14 amino acids. CDR1 is SQVTM and CDR2 is ANQGSEA in the germline V gene. With V trimmed by 6 bases and J by 7 bases, 8 bases remained unmatched. CDR3 nucleotides: TGCAGCGTCCCAAACCGGGACAGGGGGAATGAGCAGTTCTTC. Translating it yields CSVPNRDRGNEQFF.